The 21 T cell receptor beta chains presented below share a single source sample, sequenced in a study of low-dose radiotherapy and immunotherapy resistance in tumors (dated by TCRdb to between 2021 and 2023). Reads for this sample came from an Illumina HiSeq 2500. Superscript III and a set of TRAV- and TRBV-specific primers were used to synthesize first-strand cDNA, so that both TCRalpha and TCRbeta chains were covered. TCRs were amplified with Phusion for around 18 PCR cycles using a constant-region primer together with the adapter attached to the V primers. TCRdb's own reprocessing of the public reads used fastp at Q25 and MiXCR and kept productive beta chains. Each entry merges the rows of one CDR3 protein and shows their most common DNA and genes. Here the sample has 60,000 to 75,000 distinct CDR3 sequences; about 25% occur a single time. The ten largest make up approximately 7% of the sample.

The sample's time point label, in plain terms: before trial treatment. This specimen was PBMCs, taken before treatment. The receptors stem from a male donor with rectosigmoid adenocarcinoma.

At least ten counts were recorded for this clonotype. Written as DNA, the CDR3 is TGCAGCGTTGATGCAGGGACAGATCCCTACGAGCAGTACTTC. Amino acids: CSVDAGTDPYEQYF. J is TRBJ2-7 and V is TRBV29-1; 7 bases are a match to TRBD1. V was pared by 3 bases and J by 2 bases, with 7 bases of the junction left unmatched. Looked up from germline, CDR1 is SQVTM and CDR2 is ANQGSEA. This CDR3 spans 14 amino acids.

The V and J genes are TRBV5-5 and TRBJ2-2, with 7 bases identical to TRBD2. Germline trimming cut 0 bases from V and 6 bases from J; bases unmatched to any gene: 11. In germline, CDR1 is SGHKS, CDR2 YYEKEE (reference sequence). The CDR3 is 17 residues long. The CDR3 reads CASSLALMAGVSGELFF. CDR3 DNA: TGTGCCAGCAGCTTGGCTCTGATGGCGGGAGTTTCCGGGGAGCTGTTTTTT.

This clonotype was detected ten times or more. The rearrangement links TRBV27 to TRBJ2-3; the D call may be TRBD1 or TRBD2 (5 bases each). Looked up from germline, CDR1 is MNHEY and CDR2 is SMNVEV (reference sequence). The CDR3 contains 15 residues. The V end lost 9 bases, the J end lost 3 bases, and 19 bases lay between the germline ends. The CDR3 DNA reads TGTGCCAGTACCAAACTTGGGACGGGAACAGATACGCAGTATTTT. This gives the protein CASTKLGTGTDTQYF.

This clonotype has a count of ten or more. The rearrangement joins TRBV7-2 to TRBJ2-5, with TRBD1 identical over 12 bases. This CDR3 contains 17 residues. The ends lost 3 bases at V and 7 bases at J; junction bases unmatched: 12. Germline CDR1 reads SGHTA; CDR2 reads FQGNSA. The CDR3: CASSFSAGTGGSGTQYF. The CDR3 DNA is TGTGCCAGCAGCTTTAGTGCGGGGACAGGGGGCTCGGGGACCCAGTACTTC.

The chain carries TRBV12-3 or TRBV12-4 and TRBJ1-4; a possible D gene is TRBD1 (6 bases). V lost 7 bases to trimming and J lost 8 bases, with 14 bases between them. The CDR3 is 13 residues long. The CDR3 protein is CASIPDSWEKLFF. In DNA, the CDR3 is TGTGCCAGCATCCCGGACAGTTGGGAAAAACTGTTTTTT.

The table lists this clonotype with many counts. CDR3 loop: CASSKVDSMNTEAFF. DNA of the CDR3: TGTGCCAGCAGCAAAGTTGACTCGATGAACACTGAAGCTTTCTTT. The rearrangement joins TRBV21-1 to TRBJ1-1. TRBV21-1 is noted as a pseudogene. The CDR3 sequence is 15 residues long.

This chain uses TRBV19 with TRBJ1-5; 8 positions agree with TRBD1. The CDR3 runs 15 residues. Germline-derived CDR1 and CDR2 are LNHDA and SQIVND (reference sequence). V was clipped by 5 bases and J by 3 bases; unmatched bases: 6. The CDR3 nucleotides read TGTGCCAGTAGTCCGCGACAGGGGTTCAATCAGCCCCAGCATTTT. Translated, it gives CASSPRQGFNQPQHF.

This chain connects TRBV28 to TRBJ1-5, with D perhaps TRBD1 (6 bases). Trimming left V 2 bases short and J 0 bases short, with 17 bases between. The CDR3 has 18 amino acids. Germline CDR1 and CDR2: MDHEN and SYDVKM. Written as DNA, the CDR3 is TGTGCCAGCAGTTTACCCGGACAGAGCCTGTTTAGCAATCAGCCCCAGCATTTT. Encoded protein: CASSLPGQSLFSNQPQHF. The entire variable domain, with the rest obtained from reference TRBV28 and TRBJ1-5, is as follows: DVKVTQSSRYLVKRTGEKVFLECVQDMDHENMFWYRQDPGLGLRLIYFSYDVKMKEKGDIPEGYSVSREKKERFSLILESASTNQTSMYLCASSLPGQSLFSNQPQHFGDGTRLSIL.

To note about this clonotype: A far larger clone is a single base away, which makes a read error likely. This sequence joins TRBV4-2 and TRBJ2-5, with D maybe TRBD1 (7 bases). V lost 1 base, J lost 11 bases, and 20 bases lay in between. Germline CDR1 reads LGHNA; CDR2 reads YNFKEQ. The CDR3 has 15 amino acids. CDR3 bases: TGTGCCAGCAGCCAAGCGGAGGGGGCCTACAATGAGCAGTACTTC. Protein: CASSQAEGAYNEQYF.

This clonotype was counted at least ten times. The chain joins TRBV7-2 to TRBJ2-5; D remains ambiguous. Trimming left V 2 bases short and J 2 bases short, with 9 bases between. The CDR3 runs to 14 residues. Germline values: CDR1 SGHTA, CDR2 FQGNSA. The CDR3 protein is CASSLTRLQETQYF. DNA for the CDR3: TGTGCCAGCAGCTTAACCAGGCTACAAGAGACCCAGTACTTC.

Ten or more counts support this clonotype. This rearrangement joins TRBV12-3 or TRBV12-4 to TRBJ2-4; D remains ambiguous. CDR3 size: 12 residues. V lost 0 bases and J 7 bases, leaving 4 bases between the germline ends. CDR3 bases: TGTGCCAGCAGTTTAGCAGGGAACATTCAGTACTTC. This gives the protein CASSLAGNIQYF.

Concerning this clonotype itself: With a far larger clone one base away, a read error is the likely cause. This rearrangement joins TRBV6-2 or TRBV6-3 to TRBJ2-1; TRBD2 agrees at 10 bases. This CDR3 contains 20 residues. The J segment lost 10 bases and the V segment lost 2 bases, leaving 23 bases of the junction unmatched. The germline V gene encodes CDR1 MNHEY and CDR2 SVGEGT. The CDR3 DNA follows: TGTGCCAGCAGTTACCCCGGTACTAGCGGGATCCAAAGCCGGATCTACGAGCAGTTCTTC. Protein product: CASSYPGTSGIQSRIYEQFF.

This clonotype was seen a single time. The chain joins TRBV12-3 or TRBV12-4 to TRBJ1-5; no clear D. CDR3 size: 15 residues. V was cut by 6 bases and J by 1 base, with 13 bases left in between. The CDR3 here is CASSTLVTSNQPQHF. The CDR3, as DNA: TGTGCCAGCAGCACGTTGGTCACCAGCAATCAGCCCCAGCATTTT.

Points on this clonotype: A read error is likely here: a far larger clone is one base away. The V gene is TRBV27, the J gene TRBJ2-7; 10 bases align to TRBD1. V was pared by 4 bases and J by 7 bases, with 10 bases of the junction left unmatched. The CDR3 runs 15 residues. Germline values: CDR1 MNHEY, CDR2 SMNVEV (reference sequence). CDR3 DNA: TGTGCCAGCAGTTCCGGGACAGGGGTTCCCAATGAGCAGTACTTC. Residues: CASSSGTGVPNEQYF.

The sample holds many counts of this clonotype. This CDR3 reads CASMIRPVSSYEQYF. The DNA for the CDR3 is TGTGCCAGCATGATCCGGCCGGTGAGCTCCTACGAGCAGTACTTC. This chain joins TRBV27 and TRBJ2-7; the D is unclear. CDR3 size: 15 residues. V was cut by 7 bases and J by 0 bases, with 16 bases left in between. Germline assignment: CDR1 MNHEY and CDR2 SMNVEV (reference sequence).

This clonotype came up many times. The chain recombines TRBV24-1 with TRBJ2-7, with a tentative D call TRBD2 (5 bases). V was shortened by 5 bases and J by 6 bases, with 13 bases between the two germline ends. The CDR3 runs to 13 residues. CDR1 and CDR2 (germline): KGHDR, SFDVKD. Here the CDR3 DNA reads TGTGCCACCAGTGCGGGGTTATTTCGCGAGCAGTACTTC. It specifies CATSAGLFREQYF.

This clonotype was seen at least ten times. The chain is built from TRBV29-1 and TRBJ2-5; D gene ambiguous. Trimming took 1 base from V and 2 from J, leaving 5 bases between them. This CDR3 comprises 12 residues. CDR1 is SQVTM, CDR2 ANQGSEA, per germline. The CDR3 here is CSVEGPQETQYF. CDR3 sequence (DNA): TGCAGCGTTGAAGGACCACAAGAGACCCAGTACTTC.

This clonotype showed up many times. The chain has TRBV20-1 and TRBJ1-3; D is unresolved. CDR1 is DFQATT, CDR2 SNEGSKA, per germline (reference sequence). The CDR3 length is 14 residues. The germline V and J ends were trimmed by 1 base and 0 bases, with 7 bases remaining between them. The CDR3 is CSARGLRSGNTIYF. The CDR3, as DNA: TGCAGTGCTAGAGGACTACGCTCTGGAAACACCATATATTTT.

This clonotype was detected ten times or more. J is TRBJ1-5 and V is TRBV21-1; TRBD1 was called by the table and not checked on the DNA. TRBV21-1 is noted as a pseudogene. The CDR3 is 16 amino acids. CDR3 in DNA: TGTGCCAGCAGCTGGGACAGGGCGCGTAGCAATCAGCCCCAGCATTTT. Amino acid sequence: CASSWDRARSNQPQHF.

This clonotype was seen a handful of times. The chain combines TRBV6-6 with TRBJ2-7; no clear D. CDR3 size: 10 residues. Germline CDR1 and CDR2: MNHNY and SVGAGI (reference sequence). V lost 4 bases and J lost 3, with 1 base in between. The CDR3 loop is CASSFYEQYF. Written as DNA, the CDR3 is TGTGCCAGCAGTTTCTACGAGCAGTACTTC.

This clonotype was observed many times. CDR3 in DNA: TGCAGCGTTGGGGGACTAGTGGGTGGGGAGCAGTACTTC. Translated, it gives CSVGGLVGGEQYF. The gene calls are TRBV29-1 and TRBJ2-7; 8 nucleotides line up with TRBD2. This CDR3 is 13 amino acids long. Germline CDR1 is SQVTM and CDR2 is ANQGSEA. Losses at the gene ends were 4 bases for V and 7 bases for J; bases not matched to a gene: 9.